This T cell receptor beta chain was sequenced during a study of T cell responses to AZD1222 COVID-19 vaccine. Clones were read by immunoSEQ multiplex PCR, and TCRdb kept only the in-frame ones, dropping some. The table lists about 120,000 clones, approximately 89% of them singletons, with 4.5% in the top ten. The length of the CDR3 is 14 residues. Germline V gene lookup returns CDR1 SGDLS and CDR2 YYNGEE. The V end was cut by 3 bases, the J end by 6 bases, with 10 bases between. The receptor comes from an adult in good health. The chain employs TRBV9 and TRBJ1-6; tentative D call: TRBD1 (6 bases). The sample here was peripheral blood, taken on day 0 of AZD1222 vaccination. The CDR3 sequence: CASSERTVNSPLHF. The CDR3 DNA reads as TGTGCCAGCAGCGAACGGACAGTTAATTCACCCCTCCACTTT.